This T cell receptor beta chain was identified in a study of Graves' ophthalmopathy and Graves' hyperthyroidism. Investigators amplified TCR beta CDR3 regions from RNA transcripts. RT-PCR was first run with HTBI primers, then multiplex PCR in a second round. TCRdb ran MiXCR on the multiplex PCR reads and lists one entry per CDR3 protein. The sample gives around 470,000 distinct CDR3 sequences, approximately 14% of which show up once; 8% to 10% is in the top ten. Other autoimmune disease, uncontrolled infection, pregnancy and lactation led to exclusion. This CDR3 has 16 amino acids. Germline-derived CDR1 and CDR2 are LNHDA and SQIVND (reference sequence). V shed 3 bases and J 0 bases; nucleotides not matched to a gene: 5. This clonotype was counted at least ten times.

The chain combines TRBV19 with TRBJ1-5; TRBD1 matches 7 bases. The clonotype comes from a woman between 25 and 40 years old with Graves' ophthalmopathy. Material for sequencing was blood. The CDR3: CASSITGQASNQPQHF. The CDR3 bases are TGTGCCAGTAGTATCACTGGACAGGCTAGCAATCAGCCCCAGCATTTT.